This T cell receptor (beta chain) was documented in a study of shared clonotypes between healthy human individuals. At the level of the study: Each donor's CD8 memory used one plate, CD8 naive two, each CD4 subset three.

Study results and caveats: Genetic and exposure-history diversity was limited by the few donors. Depth was large, yet rarefaction showed that sorted-subset sequencing was incomplete.

The CDR3 contains 16 residues. CDR1 is SEHNR, CDR2 FQNEAQ, per germline (reference sequence). V lost 5 bases to trimming and J lost 4 bases; unmatched junction nucleotides: 7. Each cell subset's genomic DNA was divided evenly among several immunoSEQ plates. Produced via immunoSEQ multiplex PCR; TCRdb's table is partial and in-frame only. This sample yields millions of clones, of which around 90% are seen a single time; roughly 0.13% belongs to the top ten. On this clone itself: Antigen unknown.

The sample consisted of naive CD4+ T cells sorted from blood. Described subset: CD45RA+ positively selected. The chain uses TRBV7-9 and TRBJ2-7, with 14 positions matching TRBD2. This TCR was sampled from a man younger than 30 in good health. The CDR3 here is CASSPVGLAGGYEQYF. In nucleotides, the CDR3 is TGTGCCAGCAGCCCGGTCGGACTAGCGGGGGGTTACGAGCAGTACTTC.